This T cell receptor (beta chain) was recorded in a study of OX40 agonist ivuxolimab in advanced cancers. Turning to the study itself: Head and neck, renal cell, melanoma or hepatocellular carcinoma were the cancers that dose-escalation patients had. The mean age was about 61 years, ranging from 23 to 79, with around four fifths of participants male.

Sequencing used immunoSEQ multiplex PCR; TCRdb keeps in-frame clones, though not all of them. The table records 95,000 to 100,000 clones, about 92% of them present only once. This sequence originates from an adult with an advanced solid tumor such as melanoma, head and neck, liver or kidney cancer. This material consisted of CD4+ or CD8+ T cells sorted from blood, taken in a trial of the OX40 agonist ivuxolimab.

Here the CDR3 reads CASSPYTLEAFF. The CDR3 coding sequence is TGTGCCAGCAGCCCTTACACCCTCGAGGCTTTCTTT. The V and J genes are TRBV5-8 and TRBJ1-1; D remains unclear. V lost 4 bases and J 11 bases, leaving 15 bases between the germline ends. The germline gives CDR1 SGHTS, CDR2 YDEGEE. This CDR3 has 12 amino acids.